This TCR beta chain was captured in a study of CD8 T cells in ankylosing spondylitis. Whole-study results and caveats: Ankylosing spondylitis blood appeared to be characterized by a TCR beta motif of several highly homologous variants. In reactive arthritis synovial fluid and blood, some motif variants had been reported before.

This clonotype was recorded a few times. Antigen specificity is unknown. CDR1 is SGHVS, CDR2 FNYEAQ, per germline. The germline V and J ends were trimmed by 1 base and 0 bases, with 10 bases remaining between them. There are 15 residues in the CDR3. A quantitative 5'-RACE method, one with molecular barcodes, was used to make TCR beta libraries. TCRdb redid the calling of the 5' RACE reads with MiXCR, one entry per CDR3 protein. The sample lists hundreds of thousands of distinct CDR3 sequences; roughly 10% were seen once. Sequencing was performed on blood, either unsorted or a sorted T cell fraction (not recorded which). The chain has TRBV7-6 and TRBJ2-7, with unresolved D. This sequence originates from a male donor with ankylosing spondylitis. CDR3 sequence: CASSLEGYSSYEQYF. CDR3 bases: TGTGCCAGCAGCTTAGAAGGATACAGCTCCTACGAGCAGTACTTC.